The 27 T cell receptor beta chains presented below share a single source sample, sequenced in a study of blood T cell repertoires in COVID-19. Here immunoSEQ multiplex PCR was the method, and the copy in TCRdb shows in-frame clones only, minus some. The table shows 15,000 to 20,000 clones, with roughly 82% occurring only once. Sequencing used peripheral blood. The receptors were sampled from a man between 65 and 85 years old with COVID-19, enrolled during active disease.

This chain joins TRBV7-3 and TRBJ1-5; D gene ambiguous. The germline V and J ends were trimmed by 8 bases and 0 bases, with 26 bases remaining between them. Per germline, CDR1 SGHTA and CDR2 FQGTGA. This CDR3 spans 19 amino acids. In DNA form, the CDR3 reads TGTGCCAGCCCATTGGCCCCCAACCAGAAATTAAGTAGCAATCAGCCCCAGCATTTT. Its protein product is CASPLAPNQKLSSNQPQHF.

This chain uses TRBV6-5 with TRBJ1-6; TRBD1 aligns across 9 bases. CDR1 is MNHEY and CDR2 is SVGAGI in the germline V gene. CDR3 length equals 14 residues. V lost 6 bases, J lost 9 bases, and 6 bases stayed unmatched. CDR3 amino acids: CASRLQGAGSPLHF. The DNA for the CDR3 is TGTGCCAGCAGACTACAGGGGGCCGGTTCACCCCTCCACTTT.

CDR3: CASSPWTGNNYGYTF. The CDR3 DNA reads TGTGCCAGCAGCCCTTGGACAGGGAACAACTATGGCTACACCTTC. This sequence joins TRBV7-2 and TRBJ1-2, with 8 nucleotides matching TRBD1. Germline CDR1 is SGHTA and CDR2 is FQGNSA. The V and J ends lost 5 bases and 2 bases, in that order; junction bases with no gene match: 7. This CDR3 has 15 amino acids.

The chain couples TRBV29-1 to TRBJ1-1, with D hard to call. V was shortened by 4 bases and J by 4 bases, with 13 bases between the two germline ends. Germline assignment: CDR1 SQVTM and CDR2 ANQGSEA. The CDR3 loop spans 13 amino acids. The CDR3 sequence is CSVGRSSGTEAFF. In DNA, the CDR3 is TGCAGCGTTGGTCGGTCCTCGGGCACTGAAGCTTTCTTT.

This chain links TRBV5-1 with TRBJ1-1, with D unresolved. The ends were cut back, 1 base at V and 8 bases at J, with 9 bases in the middle. The V gene's germline CDR1 is SGHRS and CDR2 YFSETQ. This CDR3 is 12 amino acids long. The CDR3 DNA reads as TGCGCCAGCAGCTTGCATTCCGGGGAAGCTTTCTTT. It encodes CASSLHSGEAFF.

This clone occurred once. V usage is TRBV11-2 and J usage is TRBJ2-7, with 7 bases identical to TRBD1. Per germline, CDR1 SGHAT and CDR2 FQNNGV. The CDR3 runs 13 residues. The junction had 14 bases not matched to a gene; V was cut back by 6 bases and J by 12 bases. This CDR3 is CASRPTEPGQTYF. The CDR3 coding sequence is TGTGCCAGCAGACCCACCGAACCGGGACAGACGTACTTC.

The V call is TRBV7-9, the J call TRBJ2-5, with 8 bases identical to TRBD1. With 2 bases clipped from V and 5 bases from J, the junction kept 4 bases outside the gene matches. Germline values: CDR1 SEHNR, CDR2 FQNEAQ (reference sequence). CDR3 size: 14 residues. The CDR3 DNA is TGTGCCAGCAGCTTACCAGGGGGCAGCGAGACCCAGTACTTC. Encoded protein: CASSLPGGSETQYF.

The chain couples TRBV28 to TRBJ1-2; tentatively, D is TRBD1 (6 bases). Germline assignment: CDR1 MDHEN and CDR2 SYDVKM. The CDR3 spans 13 residues. V lost 3 bases and J lost 7, with 12 bases in between. CDR3 nucleotide sequence: TGTGCCAGCAGTTTGTGGGGGCGCTCTGGCTACACCTTC. It yields the protein CASSLWGRSGYTF.

This clone showed up just a few times. The chain recombines TRBV5-1 with TRBJ1-2; TRBD1 is a possible D gene (6 bases). The ends were cut back, 4 bases at V and 7 bases at J, with 14 bases in the middle. Germline lookup yields CDR1 SGHRS and CDR2 YFSETQ. The CDR3 contains 13 residues. The CDR3, as DNA: TGCGCCAGCAGCCGTAACAGGGAGGGTGGCTACACCTTC. This codes for CASSRNREGGYTF.

The rearrangement links TRBV11-2 to TRBJ1-5; D is unresolved. Germline CDR1 and CDR2: SGHAT and FQNNGV. CDR3 length: 14 amino acids. The ends were cut back, 5 bases at V and 1 base at J, with 9 bases in the middle. The CDR3 region has the DNA TGTGCCAGCAGCCAAGCGGACAGCAATCAGCCCCAGCATTTT. This gives the protein CASSQADSNQPQHF.

V and J are TRBV5-1 and TRBJ2-5, with TRBD2 identical over 11 bases. V lost 2 bases to trimming and J lost 3 bases; unmatched junction nucleotides: 3. The CDR3 has 15 amino acids. Germline V gives CDR1 SGHRS, CDR2 YFSETQ. CDR3 residues: CASSFSGRAKETQYF. DNA of the CDR3: TGCGCCAGCAGCTTTAGCGGGAGGGCTAAAGAGACCCAGTACTTC.

The chain carries TRBV3-1 (or the pseudogene TRBV3-2) and TRBJ2-7; no clear D. V was clipped by 8 bases and J by 4 bases, with 12 bases between them. Germline-derived CDR1 and CDR2 are LGHDT and YNNKEL (reference sequence). This CDR3 has 12 residues. The CDR3 reads CASSHTSYEQYF. DNA of the CDR3: TGTGCCAGCTCACACACCTCATACGAGCAGTACTTC.

The chain has TRBV4-1 and TRBJ1-2; possibly TRBD1 for D (5 bases). Germline-derived CDR1 and CDR2 are MGHRA and YSYEKL. This CDR3 is 13 amino acids long. V was trimmed by 4 bases and J by 8 bases, leaving 14 bases between them. CDR3 sequence: CASSPNGGNGYTF. The CDR3 DNA reads as TGCGCCAGCAGCCCCAACGGGGGAAACGGCTACACCTTC.

The chain combines TRBV19 with TRBJ2-1, with D perhaps matching TRBD1 (5 bases). This CDR3 has 13 amino acids. Germline V gives CDR1 LNHDA, CDR2 SQIVND (reference sequence). Deletions cut 5 bases from V and 7 bases from J, with 12 bases between. The CDR3 DNA follows: TGTGCCAGTAGTGCCGGACACGTTAATGAGCAGTTCTTC. Translating gives CASSAGHVNEQFF. Filled out from reference TRBV19 and TRBJ2-1, the complete variable domain reads DGGITQSPKYLFRKEGQNVTLSCEQNLNHDAMYWYRQDPGQGLRLIYYSQIVNDFQKGDIAEGYSVSREKKESFPLTVTSAQKNPTAFYLCASSAGHVNEQFFGPGTRLTVL.

Remarks on this clone: A read error may explain this, as a much larger clone is one base away. The J gene is TRBJ1-3, the V gene TRBV4-1, with D maybe TRBD1 (5 bases). This CDR3 is built from 16 residues. Per germline, CDR1 MGHRA and CDR2 YSYEKL. The CDR3 loop reads CARSRVDSLSGNTIYF. CDR3 DNA sequence: TGCGCCCGCAGCCGAGTCGACAGCCTCTCTGGAAACACCATATATTTT.

This clone was observed a handful of times. CDR3 residues: CASSETGGSYEQYF. The CDR3 DNA reads as TGCGCCAGCAGCGAGACAGGGGGATCCTACGAGCAGTACTTC. The V call is TRBV5-1, the J call TRBJ2-7, with 9 bases identical to TRBD1. Germline V gives CDR1 SGHRS, CDR2 YFSETQ. The CDR3 loop spans 14 amino acids. V was clipped by 4 bases and J by 1 base; unmatched bases: 3.

By share, this clone ranks as medium-sized. V and J are TRBV5-1 and TRBJ1-5; a weak D match, TRBD1 (6 bases). Germline V gene lookup returns CDR1 SGHRS and CDR2 YFSETQ. Trimming shortened V by 4 bases and J by 4 bases, and 12 bases separated the two germline ends. The CDR3 totals 14 residues. CDR3 sequence reads: CASSPDRGNQPQHF. Written as DNA, the CDR3 is TGCGCCAGCAGCCCGGACAGAGGGAATCAGCCCCAGCATTTT.

The rearrangement links TRBV7-2 to TRBJ1-2; TRBD1 aligns across 7 bases. Unmatched junction bases numbered 4, after V lost 4 bases and J lost 2 bases. The CDR3 has 14 amino acids. Per germline, CDR1 SGHTA and CDR2 FQGNSA. Here the CDR3 DNA reads TGTGCCAGCAGCTCCAAGACAGGGAACTATGGCTACACCTTC. Its protein is CASSSKTGNYGYTF. The full variable domain, in which reference TRBV7-2 and TRBJ1-2 provide the parts outside the CDR3, is GAGVSQSPSNKVTEKGKDVELRCDPISGHTALYWYRQSLGQGLEFLIYFQGNSAPDKSGLPSDRFSAERTGGSVSTLTIQRTQQEDSAVYLCASSSKTGNYGYTFGSGTRLTVV.

The count of this clone is one. The chain couples TRBV19 to TRBJ2-1; possible D gene TRBD2, 6 bases. The CDR3 contains 15 residues. Trimming removed 6 bases at V and 2 bases at J, with 14 bases between. Germline assignment: CDR1 LNHDA and CDR2 SQIVND (reference sequence). The DNA of the CDR3 is TGTGCCAGTAGGGAACGGGAGAATCCCTACAATGAGCAGTTCTTC. Its protein is CASRERENPYNEQFF.

The chain combines TRBV7-8 with TRBJ2-2; D call uncertain. Trimming stripped 5 bases from V and 10 bases from J, with 8 bases between. This CDR3 is built from 11 residues. Germline V gives CDR1 SGHVS, CDR2 FQNEAQ. CDR3 DNA: TGTGCCAGCAGCCCAGGCGCGGAGCTGTTTTTT. Translation: CASSPGAELFF.

This clone was counted a single time. The V and J genes are TRBV9 and TRBJ2-7; 8 bases align to TRBD1. The CDR3 length is 16 residues. Germline CDR1 is SGDLS and CDR2 is YYNGEE. Unmatched junction bases numbered 10, after V lost 0 bases and J lost 5 bases. The CDR3 here is CASSVGGRGLRDEQYF. The CDR3 coding sequence is TGTGCCAGCAGCGTAGGTGGCAGGGGGCTAAGGGACGAGCAGTACTTC.

By proportion, this clone is medium-sized. This chain joins TRBV11-2 and TRBJ2-7, with a tentative D call TRBD1 (6 bases). In germline, CDR1 is SGHAT, CDR2 FQNNGV. The CDR3 spans 17 residues. The V gene lost 2 bases and the J gene lost 0 bases, with 17 bases spanning the gap. This CDR3 is CASSLRTRGGVSYEQYF. The CDR3 nucleotides are TGTGCCAGCAGCTTAAGAACCAGGGGTGGAGTCTCCTACGAGCAGTACTTC.

In its sample, this clone was seen once. This sequence joins TRBV9 and TRBJ2-7, with TRBD1 identical over 7 bases. J lost 3 bases, V lost 4 bases, and 10 bases had no gene match. The CDR3 runs 15 residues. Germline V gives CDR1 SGDLS, CDR2 YYNGEE. This CDR3 is CASSPRQGSDYEQYF. CDR3 in DNA: TGTGCCAGCAGCCCTCGACAGGGTTCGGACTACGAGCAGTACTTC.

The chain links TRBV6-5 to TRBJ2-1; 9 nucleotides match TRBD2. V shed 6 bases and J 6 bases; nucleotides not matched to a gene: 3. Germline loops: CDR1 MNHEY, CDR2 SVGAGI. The CDR3 length is 13 residues. DNA of the CDR3: TGTGCCAGCAGACCGACTAGCGGCAATGAGCAGTTCTTC. It translates to CASRPTSGNEQFF.

This clone has more than one count but fewer than ten. DNA for the CDR3: TGTGCCAGCAGTTACGGGACTAGCGGGAGAGATGAGCAGTTCTTC. As protein: CASSYGTSGRDEQFF. The J gene is TRBJ2-1, the V gene TRBV6-2 or TRBV6-3; 14 nucleotides agree with TRBD2. V was pared by 2 bases and J by 8 bases, with 2 bases of the junction left unmatched. Germline CDR1 MNHEY, CDR2 SVGEGT. The CDR3 is 15 residues long.

This rearrangement joins TRBV7-9 to TRBJ2-1; possible D gene TRBD2, 5 bases. This CDR3 comprises 17 residues. Germline V CDR1 and CDR2: SEHNR, FQNEAQ (reference sequence). The germline V and J ends were trimmed by 2 bases and 0 bases, with 14 bases remaining between them. Written as DNA, the CDR3 is TGTGCCAGCAGCTTATTTGGGAGAGCGAGCTCCTACAATGAGCAGTTCTTC. Protein sequence: CASSLFGRASSYNEQFF.

Here the CDR3 DNA reads TGTGCCATCAGGCAGGGTGAGGACTATGGCTACACCTTC. Translating it yields CAIRQGEDYGYTF. The V gene is TRBV10-3, the J gene TRBJ1-2, with D tentatively TRBD1 (5 bases). This CDR3 comprises 13 residues. Between the trimmed V and J ends, which lost 6 bases and 3 bases, there was a span of 11 bases. Germline CDR1 is ENHRY and CDR2 is SYGVKD.